This TCR beta chain was recorded in a study of vaccination effects on CD4 cells after COVID-19. Study as a whole: Vaccination of participants consisted of two doses of either the BNT162b2 or mRNA-1273 vaccine. Specimens were obtained from a couple of convalescent patients 16 days and one week prior to vaccination.

Regarding the study as a whole: Clones that were induced by infection or by vaccine showed marked contraction late after vaccination.

The repertoire was sequenced with immunoSEQ multiplex PCR; TCRdb's copy has only in-frame clones and lacks some. The sample lists around 46,000 clones, around 70% seen once, with roughly 30% in the top ten. V dropped 6 bases and J dropped 4 bases, with 4 bases sitting between them. In germline, CDR1 is SNHLY, CDR2 FYNNEI. CDR3 size: 11 residues. Under the ViraFEST assay, PBMC were stimulated with viral peptide pools so that antigen-specific CD4+ T cells expanded. Sequencing was performed afterwards. CD4+ T cells were isolated after around 10 days of culture. By PCR, the person was confirmed to have had SARS-CoV-2 infection between March and December 2020. Days 3 and 7 were when half the medium was replaced with IL-2 medium. Concerning this clone: Its antigen is currently unknown.

The V gene is TRBV2, the J gene TRBJ2-1; D gene unclear. The sequences come from CD4+ T cells from PBMCs cultured with a peptide pool, collected before COVID-19 vaccination. The clonotype originates from a human donor who had a prior SARS-CoV-2 infection. CDR3 DNA: TGTGCCAGCAGCGGTTACAATGAGCAGTTCTTC. Amino acid sequence: CASSGYNEQFF.